A selection of T cell receptor beta chains follows, all from one sample in a study of blood T cell repertoires in COVID-19. Libraries were prepared by immunoSEQ multiplex PCR; TCRdb keeps only in-frame clonotypes and omits some of them. Of roughly 190,000 clones listed, 89% are singletons. The sample taken for sequencing was PBMCs or T cells enriched from blood (not recorded which). The receptors shown here come from a woman aged 18-30 years who had recovered from COVID-19. Each CDR3 is given with its conserved first and last residue. A D gene is named only where the DNA matches it firmly. Not every row has a clone size; where given, it reads once, few, many or a size class.

>TRBJ2-7|.|13|TRBV6-2/TRBV6-3|.
TGTGCCAGCAGTTACCGGCTAGTCTACGAGCAGTACTTC
CASSYRLVYEQYF
>TRBJ1-6|.|15|TRBV19|.
TGTGCCAGTAAAACGGAGAGCTCCTATAATTCACCCCTCCACTTT
CASKTESSYNSPLHF
>TRBJ2-7|few|17|TRBV30|TRBD2
TGTGCCTGGAGTGTACACCATAGCGGGTCAAGCTCCTACGAGCAGTACTTC
CAWSVHHSGSSSYEQYF
>TRBJ2-7|.|14|TRBV5-1|TRBD1
TGCGCCAGCAGCTTAACGACAGGGAACTACGAGCAGTACTTC
CASSLTTGNYEQYF
>TRBJ1-2|.|17|TRBV19|TRBD1
TGTGCCAGTAGTGACCCCCGACCATCGACAGGGGCCTATGGCTACACCTTC
CASSDPRPSTGAYGYTF
>TRBJ2-7|few|14|TRBV14|TRBD1
TGTGCCAGCAGCCGGGGTCAGGGGGTCTACGAGCAGTACTTC
CASSRGQGVYEQYF
>TRBJ2-1|few|16|TRBV4-1|TRBD2
TGCGCCAGCAGCCAAGAGACGAGCGGGAGGAACAATGAGCAGTTCTTC
CASSQETSGRNNEQFF
>TRBJ2-7|once|17|TRBV6-2/TRBV6-3|.
TGTGCCAGCAGTTACTCGGTTCGAGGGGGGGTCTTTTCAGAGCAGTACTTC
CASSYSVRGGVFSEQYF
>TRBJ2-1|.|16|TRBV19|TRBD2
TGTGCCAGTAACAATGGGGCACTAGCGGGCCTCGATGAGCAGTTCTTC
CASNNGALAGLDEQFF
>TRBJ1-5|.|14|TRBV27|TRBD1
TGTGCCAGCAGTCCGGACAGGGCAGCTCAGCCCCAGCATTTT
CASSPDRAAQPQHF
>TRBJ2-5|.|16|TRBV7-9|TRBD2
TGTGCCAGCAGCTTAGTGGTGGGACTAGCCGCAGAGACCCAGTACTTC
CASSLVVGLAAETQYF
>TRBJ2-7|once|15|TRBV29-1|TRBD2
TGCAGCGTTAGCCGAGGACTAGCGGGAAGAAACGAGCAGTACTTC
CSVSRGLAGRNEQYF
>TRBJ1-2|once|15|TRBV5-1|.
TGCGCCAGCAGCTTGGAAAGTGGGCTAAACTATGGCTACACCTTC
CASSLESGLNYGYTF
>TRBJ2-7|.|18|TRBV6-2/TRBV6-3|TRBD2
TGTGCCAGCAGTTACCCTGACCTTGGGGCGGGAGGCTCCTACGAGCAGTACTTC
CASSYPDLGAGGSYEQYF
>TRBJ2-1|.|15|TRBV19|.
TGTGCCAGTAGTATCCGAGGAGAGCGGTACAATGAGCAGTTCTTC
CASSIRGERYNEQFF
>TRBJ2-6|few|14|TRBV10-3|.
TGTGCCACCTCCCCCGGCTCTGGGGCCAACGTCCTGACTTTC
CATSPGSGANVLTF
>TRBJ1-5|.|16|TRBV3-1/TRBV3-2|TRBD1
TGTGCCAGCAGCCAATCCTACAGGGGCCCCAATCAGCCCCAGCATTTT
CASSQSYRGPNQPQHF
>TRBJ2-5|.|13|TRBV18|TRBD2
TGTGCCAGCTCACCAACGGGAGGAGAGACCCAGTACTTC
CASSPTGGETQYF
>TRBJ2-1|.|13|TRBV12-3/TRBV12-4|TRBD2
TGTGCCAGCAGTTGGGAGGGCCGGAATGAGCAGTTCTTC
CASSWEGRNEQFF
>TRBJ1-1|.|15|TRBV3-1/TRBV3-2|.
TGTGCCAGCAGCCAAGGCAGGTGGGTGAACACTGAAGCTTTCTTT
CASSQGRWVNTEAFF
>TRBJ1-2|once|13|TRBV28|.
TGTGCCAGCAGTTTAGACGGGAACTATGGCTACACCTTC
CASSLDGNYGYTF
>TRBJ2-3|.|16|TRBV10-1|TRBD2
TGCGCCAGCAATACTAGCGGGGAGACCAGAACAGATACGCAGTATTTT
CASNTSGETRTDTQYF
>TRBJ1-1|.|15|TRBV3-1/TRBV3-2|.
TGTGCCAGCAGCCAACTGGGTGGGGCGCCGACTGAAGCTTTCTTT
CASSQLGGAPTEAFF
>TRBJ1-6|.|16|TRBV4-1|TRBD1
TGCGCCAGCTCAGGGGGCGTTGGGTCCTATAATTCACCCCTCCACTTT
CASSGGVGSYNSPLHF
>TRBJ1-2|.|15|TRBV9|.
TGTGCCAGCAGCCCCGGAGGACAGTATAACTATGGCTACACCTTC
CASSPGGQYNYGYTF
>TRBJ1-2|.|16|TRBV4-3|.
TGCGCCAGCAGCCAAGATCACAGGGATCACTACTATGGCTACACCTTC
CASSQDHRDHYYGYTF
>TRBJ1-4|.|15|TRBV5-1|TRBD1
TGCGCCAGCAGCTTGCCAGGGACAGGGGGCGAAAAACTGTTTTTT
CASSLPGTGGEKLFF
>TRBJ2-7|.|15|TRBV7-6|TRBD2
TGTGCCAGCAGCTTATCGTCTAGCGGGACCTACGAGCAGTACTTC
CASSLSSSGTYEQYF
>TRBJ1-2|.|14|TRBV7-8|TRBD1
TGTGCCAGCAGCCCGGACAGGCAATACTATGGCTACACCTTC
CASSPDRQYYGYTF
>TRBJ2-1|.|13|TRBV6-5|TRBD2
TGTGCCAGCAGTTGGGGACTAGCCTATGAGCAGTTCTTC
CASSWGLAYEQFF
>TRBJ2-3|.|15|TRBV5-1|TRBD2
TGCGCCAGCAGCTTACTAACTAGCGGCACAGATACGCAGTATTTT
CASSLLTSGTDTQYF
>TRBJ2-5|.|12|TRBV18|.
TGTGCCAGCTCACCTCTCGGGGAGACCCAGTACTTC
CASSPLGETQYF
>TRBJ2-7|.|11|TRBV12-3/TRBV12-4|.
TGTGCCAGCAGTCCCTCTCACGAGCAGTACTTC
CASSPSHEQYF
>TRBJ2-5|.|15|TRBV5-4|TRBD2
TGTGCCAGCAGCTTGGTGGGAGCGGGAGGGGTGACCCAGTACTTC
CASSLVGAGGVTQYF
>TRBJ2-5|.|16|TRBV27|TRBD1
TGTGCCAGCAGCGGTCGACAGGGGCCGTCACAAGAGACCCAGTACTTC
CASSGRQGPSQETQYF
>TRBJ2-1|.|16|TRBV10-1|TRBD2
TGCGCCAGCAGTGAGTCTGGGACTAGCGGGAGTCATGAGCAGTTCTTC
CASSESGTSGSHEQFF